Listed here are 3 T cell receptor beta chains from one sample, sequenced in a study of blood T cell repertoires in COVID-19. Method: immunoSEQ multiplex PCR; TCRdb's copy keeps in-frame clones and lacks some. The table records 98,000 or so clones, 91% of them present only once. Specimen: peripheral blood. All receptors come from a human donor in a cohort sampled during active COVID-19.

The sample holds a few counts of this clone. CDR3 loop: CASSSASGRAYEQYF. Written as DNA, the CDR3 is TGTGCCAGCAGCTCGGCCAGCGGGAGGGCCTACGAGCAGTACTTC. This chain uses TRBV7-9 with TRBJ2-7; the match to TRBD2 covers 10 bases. The CDR3 has 15 amino acids. Germline lookup yields CDR1 SEHNR and CDR2 FQNEAQ (reference sequence). V shed 4 bases and J 2 bases; nucleotides not matched to a gene: 5.

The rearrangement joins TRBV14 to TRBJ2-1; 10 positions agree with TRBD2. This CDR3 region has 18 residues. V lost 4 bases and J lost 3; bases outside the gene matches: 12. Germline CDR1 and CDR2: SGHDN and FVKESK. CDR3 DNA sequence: TGTGCCAGCAGCCTCCGACCTCTAGCGGGAGCGGGCTACAATGAGCAGTTCTTC. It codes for CASSLRPLAGAGYNEQFF.

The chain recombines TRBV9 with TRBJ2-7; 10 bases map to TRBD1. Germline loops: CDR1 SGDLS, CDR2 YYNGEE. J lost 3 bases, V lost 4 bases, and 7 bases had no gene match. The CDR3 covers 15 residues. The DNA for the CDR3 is TGTGCCAGCAGCTCTTCGACAGGGGGCAGCTACGAGCAGTACTTC. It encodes CASSSSTGGSYEQYF.